The rows below give T cell receptor beta chains drawn from one sample of a study of blood T cells in healthy people across ages. MiXCR was run by TCRdb on the 5' RACE reads, yielding one entry per CDR3 protein. The data hold about 1.1 million distinct CDR3 sequences, with approximately 38% observed a single time. Sample: blood. The receptors were gathered from a man between 18 and 29 years old in good health. Both conserved end residues are part of each CDR3. Each record gives: J gene, CDR3 length, D gene, clone size, V gene, CDR3 DNA, CDR3 protein. A D gene is named only where the DNA matches it firmly. Clone sizes are given selectively: once, few, many, or a class where the clone is expanded.

j_call: TRBJ2-7; cdr3_length: 15; d_call: -; clone_size: few; v_call: TRBV28; cdr3_nt: TGTGCCAGCAGGACCGGGACGAGCTCCTACAATGAGCAGTACTTC; cdr3_aa: CASRTGTSSYNEQYF
j_call: TRBJ1-4; cdr3_length: 14; d_call: -; clone_size: -; v_call: TRBV9; cdr3_nt: TGTGCCAGCAGCGCCGACAGAGGTTATGAAAAACTGTTTTTT; cdr3_aa: CASSADRGYEKLFF
j_call: TRBJ1-5; cdr3_length: 16; d_call: -; clone_size: many; v_call: TRBV5-6; cdr3_nt: TGTGCCAGCAGCTTGGCCGGACTCATTAGCAATCAGCCCCAGCATTTT; cdr3_aa: CASSLAGLISNQPQHF
j_call: TRBJ2-2; cdr3_length: 15; d_call: TRBD1; clone_size: -; v_call: TRBV4-3; cdr3_nt: TGCGCCAGCAGCCGGACAGGGGGCAACACCGGGGAGCTGTTTTTT; cdr3_aa: CASSRTGGNTGELFF
j_call: TRBJ2-1; cdr3_length: 14; d_call: TRBD1; clone_size: few; v_call: TRBV29-1; cdr3_nt: TGCAGCGGCCCCCAGGGGGCGGCCTCCAATGAGCAGTTCTTC; cdr3_aa: CSGPQGAASNEQFF
j_call: TRBJ1-2; cdr3_length: 16; d_call: -; clone_size: -; v_call: TRBV28; cdr3_nt: TGTGCCAGCAGTTCCTCTCTTAGACAGGAAAACTATGGCTACACCTTC; cdr3_aa: CASSSSLRQENYGYTF
j_call: TRBJ2-3; cdr3_length: 16; d_call: -; clone_size: few; v_call: TRBV6-2/TRBV6-3; cdr3_nt: TGTGCCAGCATTTCCTTACAAGGAATCAGCACAGATACGCAGTATTTT; cdr3_aa: CASISLQGISTDTQYF
j_call: TRBJ1-2; cdr3_length: 11; d_call: -; clone_size: few; v_call: TRBV12-3/TRBV12-4; cdr3_nt: TGTGCCAGCAGTGCGGTCGGAGGCTACACCTTC; cdr3_aa: CASSAVGGYTF
j_call: TRBJ2-5; cdr3_length: 14; d_call: TRBD2; clone_size: -; v_call: TRBV9; cdr3_nt: TGTGCCAGCAGCACCGCCGGGACTAGCGGGGCCCAGTACTTC; cdr3_aa: CASSTAGTSGAQYF
j_call: TRBJ1-1; cdr3_length: 14; d_call: -; clone_size: -; v_call: TRBV12-3/TRBV12-4; cdr3_nt: TGTGCCAGCAGATCTGGAAATACGAACACTGAAGCTTTCTTT; cdr3_aa: CASRSGNTNTEAFF
j_call: TRBJ2-1; cdr3_length: 15; d_call: -; clone_size: few; v_call: TRBV10-3; cdr3_nt: TGTGCCATCAGTGAGTCCCAAAGGGGGGGCTATGAGCAGTTCTTC; cdr3_aa: CAISESQRGGYEQFF
j_call: TRBJ2-3; cdr3_length: 13; d_call: -; clone_size: -; v_call: TRBV20-1; cdr3_nt: TGCAGTGCTAGAGATGCCAGCGTAGATACGCAGTATTTT; cdr3_aa: CSARDASVDTQYF
j_call: TRBJ1-4; cdr3_length: 13; d_call: -; clone_size: -; v_call: TRBV29-1; cdr3_nt: TGCAGCGCTCGGGGGGTCTTGATTGAAAAACTGTTTTTT; cdr3_aa: CSARGVLIEKLFF
j_call: TRBJ2-2; cdr3_length: 16; d_call: -; clone_size: -; v_call: TRBV7-2; cdr3_nt: TGTGCCAGCAGCTCCTCACAGGGATCGAACACCGGGGAGCTGTTTTTT; cdr3_aa: CASSSSQGSNTGELFF
j_call: TRBJ2-5; cdr3_length: 15; d_call: -; clone_size: -; v_call: TRBV13; cdr3_nt: TGTGACAGCAGCTTATCCACAGGAGATCAAGAGACCCAGTACTTC; cdr3_aa: CDSSLSTGDQETQYF
j_call: TRBJ2-4; cdr3_length: 15; d_call: -; clone_size: few; v_call: TRBV3-1; cdr3_nt: TGTGCCAGCAGCCAATTTTTCCTAGCCAAAAACATTCAGTACTTC; cdr3_aa: CASSQFFLAKNIQYF
j_call: TRBJ1-2; cdr3_length: 17; d_call: -; clone_size: few; v_call: TRBV6-6; cdr3_nt: TGTGCCAGCAGTCTAACCCCGGACGGAGGGAGGATCTATGGCTACACCTTC; cdr3_aa: CASSLTPDGGRIYGYTF
j_call: TRBJ2-7; cdr3_length: 15; d_call: TRBD2; clone_size: few; v_call: TRBV3-1; cdr3_nt: TGTGCCAGCAGACCGAGCCGGGGGGGCCGCTACGAGCAGTACTTC; cdr3_aa: CASRPSRGGRYEQYF
j_call: TRBJ1-2; cdr3_length: 14; d_call: -; clone_size: -; v_call: TRBV6-5; cdr3_nt: TGTGCCAGCAGTTACTCGAAAGGGATACATGGCTACACCTTC; cdr3_aa: CASSYSKGIHGYTF
j_call: TRBJ2-1; cdr3_length: 15; d_call: -; clone_size: few; v_call: TRBV9; cdr3_nt: TGTGCCAGCAGCGTAGTCAGCGGCTACTACAATGAGCAGTTCTTC; cdr3_aa: CASSVVSGYYNEQFF
j_call: TRBJ2-5; cdr3_length: 15; d_call: -; clone_size: -; v_call: TRBV6-5; cdr3_nt: TGTGCCAGCAGTTACTTAAGGACAGAAGGAGAGACCCAGTACTTC; cdr3_aa: CASSYLRTEGETQYF
j_call: TRBJ2-1; cdr3_length: 13; d_call: -; clone_size: few; v_call: TRBV4-3; cdr3_nt: TGCGCCAGCAGCCAAGATACCGACGATGAGCAGTTCTTC; cdr3_aa: CASSQDTDDEQFF
j_call: TRBJ2-2; cdr3_length: 16; d_call: -; clone_size: -; v_call: TRBV3-1; cdr3_nt: TGTGCCAGCAGCCAAGATAACGGAGCGAACACCGGGGAGCTGTTTTTT; cdr3_aa: CASSQDNGANTGELFF
j_call: TRBJ2-3; cdr3_length: 14; d_call: -; clone_size: -; v_call: TRBV29-1; cdr3_nt: TGCAGCGTTAACGTAGGGACGCGCACAGATACGCAGTATTTT; cdr3_aa: CSVNVGTRTDTQYF
j_call: TRBJ2-5; cdr3_length: 13; d_call: -; clone_size: -; v_call: TRBV20-1; cdr3_nt: TGCAGTGCTAGAGCTGGGTTGACGGAGACCCAGTACTTC; cdr3_aa: CSARAGLTETQYF
j_call: TRBJ1-5; cdr3_length: 13; d_call: -; clone_size: few; v_call: TRBV28; cdr3_nt: TGTGCCAGCAGCGATATTGGCAATCAGCCCCAGCATTTT; cdr3_aa: CASSDIGNQPQHF
j_call: TRBJ2-7; cdr3_length: 13; d_call: TRBD1; clone_size: many; v_call: TRBV29-1; cdr3_nt: TGCAGCGTTGAAGGGGACAGGGGCGGCGAGCAGTACTTC; cdr3_aa: CSVEGDRGGEQYF
j_call: TRBJ2-5; cdr3_length: 15; d_call: -; clone_size: -; v_call: TRBV4-2; cdr3_nt: TGTGCCAGCAGCCCAAGGGAGAGGGCTTCGGAGACCCAGTACTTC; cdr3_aa: CASSPRERASETQYF
j_call: TRBJ1-2; cdr3_length: 13; d_call: -; clone_size: -; v_call: TRBV27; cdr3_nt: TGTGCCAGCAGACCCGACAGAAACTATGGCTACACCTTC; cdr3_aa: CASRPDRNYGYTF
j_call: TRBJ2-5; cdr3_length: 15; d_call: -; clone_size: -; v_call: TRBV9; cdr3_nt: TGTGCCAGCAGCGTAGAAGGGAACCCCTTCAATGAGCAGTACTTC; cdr3_aa: CASSVEGNPFNEQYF
j_call: TRBJ2-3; cdr3_length: 15; d_call: -; clone_size: few; v_call: TRBV20-1; cdr3_nt: TGCAGTGCTAGAGATCAGACCCCTAGCACAGATACGCAGTATTTT; cdr3_aa: CSARDQTPSTDTQYF
j_call: TRBJ2-7; cdr3_length: 12; d_call: -; clone_size: -; v_call: TRBV20-1; cdr3_nt: TGCAGTGCTAGAGGCCGGTTGGACGAGCAGTACTTC; cdr3_aa: CSARGRLDEQYF
j_call: TRBJ2-5; cdr3_length: 14; d_call: -; clone_size: once; v_call: TRBV25-1; cdr3_nt: TGTGCCAGCAGTCAGAGCGGCTCCGGTGAGACCCAGTACTTC; cdr3_aa: CASSQSGSGETQYF
j_call: TRBJ1-2; cdr3_length: 13; d_call: TRBD1; clone_size: few; v_call: TRBV12-3/TRBV12-4; cdr3_nt: TGTGCCAGCACCCGGGACAGGTACTATGGCTACACCTTC; cdr3_aa: CASTRDRYYGYTF
j_call: TRBJ2-1; cdr3_length: 19; d_call: TRBD2; clone_size: few; v_call: TRBV7-2; cdr3_nt: TGTGCCAGCAGCTTATCAGGACTAGCGTTTTCCCCGCTGATCAATGAGCAGTTCTTC; cdr3_aa: CASSLSGLAFSPLINEQFF
j_call: TRBJ1-1; cdr3_length: 14; d_call: TRBD1; clone_size: -; v_call: TRBV3-1; cdr3_nt: TGTGCCAGCAGCCAAGTAGAGGGGGCGGGTGAAGCTTTCTTT; cdr3_aa: CASSQVEGAGEAFF
j_call: TRBJ2-5; cdr3_length: 13; d_call: TRBD1; clone_size: -; v_call: TRBV12-3/TRBV12-4; cdr3_nt: TGTGCCAGCAGTTTGGGACAGGGTCTCCAGCAGTACTTC; cdr3_aa: CASSLGQGLQQYF
j_call: TRBJ1-2; cdr3_length: 14; d_call: -; clone_size: -; v_call: TRBV5-1; cdr3_nt: TGCGCCAGCAGCTGGGTTGACTCTAACTATGGCTACACCTTC; cdr3_aa: CASSWVDSNYGYTF
j_call: TRBJ2-1; cdr3_length: 15; d_call: -; clone_size: -; v_call: TRBV4-2; cdr3_nt: TGTGCCAGCAGCCAAGAGTCTGGCTCCTACAATGAGCAGTTCTTC; cdr3_aa: CASSQESGSYNEQFF
j_call: TRBJ2-3; cdr3_length: 15; d_call: TRBD1; clone_size: -; v_call: TRBV3-1; cdr3_nt: TGTGCCAGTAGGAATCAGGGGGCTTCCGCAGATCCGCAGTATTTT; cdr3_aa: CASRNQGASADPQYF
j_call: TRBJ2-1; cdr3_length: 11; d_call: -; clone_size: -; v_call: TRBV20-1; cdr3_nt: TGCAGTGCCGCCCCCTGGGGTGAGCAGTTCTTC; cdr3_aa: CSAAPWGEQFF
j_call: TRBJ1-5; cdr3_length: 17; d_call: -; clone_size: -; v_call: TRBV6-6; cdr3_nt: TGTGCCAGCAGTTATAAGGGCGCGCAGGGGAGCAATCAGCCCCAGCATTTT; cdr3_aa: CASSYKGAQGSNQPQHF
j_call: TRBJ2-5; cdr3_length: 16; d_call: TRBD2; clone_size: -; v_call: TRBV4-2; cdr3_nt: TGTGCCAGCAGCCAGTTTATAGCGGGGGGACAAGAGACCCAGTACTTC; cdr3_aa: CASSQFIAGGQETQYF
j_call: TRBJ2-2; cdr3_length: 15; d_call: -; clone_size: few; v_call: TRBV7-2; cdr3_nt: TGTGCCAGCAGCTTAGTTATAAGGACCACCGGGGAGCTGTTTTTT; cdr3_aa: CASSLVIRTTGELFF
j_call: TRBJ1-5; cdr3_length: 13; d_call: TRBD1; clone_size: few; v_call: TRBV20-1; cdr3_nt: TGCAGTGCTACTCAGGGGGAAGGACAGCCCCAGCATTTT; cdr3_aa: CSATQGEGQPQHF
j_call: TRBJ2-2; cdr3_length: 15; d_call: -; clone_size: -; v_call: TRBV7-2; cdr3_nt: TGTGCCAGCATATTTAGAAAGGGGATCACCGGGGAGCTGTTTTTT; cdr3_aa: CASIFRKGITGELFF
j_call: TRBJ1-1; cdr3_length: 14; d_call: -; clone_size: -; v_call: TRBV27; cdr3_nt: TGTGCCAGCAGTCCCAGGGAACGGAACACTGAAGCTTTCTTT; cdr3_aa: CASSPRERNTEAFF
j_call: TRBJ1-2; cdr3_length: 14; d_call: -; clone_size: many; v_call: TRBV4-1; cdr3_nt: TGCGCCAGCAGCGACTACAGGGTTGGCTATGGCTACACCTTC; cdr3_aa: CASSDYRVGYGYTF
j_call: TRBJ2-1; cdr3_length: 16; d_call: TRBD1; clone_size: -; v_call: TRBV12-3/TRBV12-4; cdr3_nt: TGTGCCAGCAGTCACTACAGGGGAATGTCCTACAATGAGCAGTTCTTC; cdr3_aa: CASSHYRGMSYNEQFF
j_call: TRBJ2-3; cdr3_length: 12; d_call: TRBD1; clone_size: few; v_call: TRBV20-1; cdr3_nt: TGCAGTGCGGGGACAGGGGAAGATACGCAGTATTTT; cdr3_aa: CSAGTGEDTQYF
j_call: TRBJ2-7; cdr3_length: 16; d_call: TRBD1; clone_size: few; v_call: TRBV10-3; cdr3_nt: TGTGCCATCAGTCGAACCGGGACAGAGTTCTCCTACGAGCAGTACTTC; cdr3_aa: CAISRTGTEFSYEQYF
j_call: TRBJ1-5; cdr3_length: 18; d_call: TRBD1; clone_size: once; v_call: TRBV28; cdr3_nt: TGTGCCAGCAGTTCAGCTGACAGGGGCGTTGAGAGCAATCAGCCCCAGCATTTT; cdr3_aa: CASSSADRGVESNQPQHF
j_call: TRBJ1-5; cdr3_length: 14; d_call: TRBD1; clone_size: -; v_call: TRBV7-9; cdr3_nt: TGTGCCAGCAGCACTGGACAGGACTTTTGGCCCCAGCATTTT; cdr3_aa: CASSTGQDFWPQHF
j_call: TRBJ1-4; cdr3_length: 14; d_call: -; clone_size: -; v_call: TRBV20-1; cdr3_nt: TGCAGTGCTAGACCTACCCCTGTTGATGAAAAACTGTTTTTT; cdr3_aa: CSARPTPVDEKLFF
j_call: TRBJ1-4; cdr3_length: 17; d_call: -; clone_size: many; v_call: TRBV27; cdr3_nt: TGTGCCAGCAGTTTACTCGGGATGGGTGCAACTAATGAAAAACTGTTTTTT; cdr3_aa: CASSLLGMGATNEKLFF
j_call: TRBJ1-2; cdr3_length: 15; d_call: TRBD1; clone_size: -; v_call: TRBV10-3; cdr3_nt: TGTGCCATCAGTGAGTCCCCGGGACAGGGGGGCGGCTACACCTTC; cdr3_aa: CAISESPGQGGGYTF
j_call: TRBJ1-4; cdr3_length: 18; d_call: -; clone_size: few; v_call: TRBV4-3; cdr3_nt: TGCGCCAGCAGCCAAGGGTTGGCCGGACGCACGACTAATGAAAAACTGTTTTTT; cdr3_aa: CASSQGLAGRTTNEKLFF
j_call: TRBJ2-5; cdr3_length: 12; d_call: -; clone_size: -; v_call: TRBV6-1; cdr3_nt: TGTGCCAGTGGCAGGATACAAGAGACCCAGTACTTC; cdr3_aa: CASGRIQETQYF
j_call: TRBJ1-1; cdr3_length: 14; d_call: -; clone_size: -; v_call: TRBV5-4; cdr3_nt: TGTGCCAGCGCAAAAAACTACGGGGACACTGAAGCTTTCTTT; cdr3_aa: CASAKNYGDTEAFF